These 24 T cell receptor beta chains originate from one sample sequenced in a study of blood T cell repertoires in COVID-19. TCRdb's table, derived via immunoSEQ multiplex PCR, lists solely in-frame clones and lacks some. Of 80,000 to 100,000 clones listed, over 80% are singletons. The sample taken for sequencing was peripheral blood. These receptors were collected from a human donor with active COVID-19. The donor label of this sample is uncertain.

V is TRBV18 and J is TRBJ2-7; no firm D call. The CDR3 is 14 residues long. Between the trimmed V and J ends, which lost 4 bases and 2 bases, there was a span of 12 bases. The V gene's germline CDR1 is KGHSH and CDR2 LQKENI. CDR3 nucleotide sequence: TGTGCCAGCTCACAGTTGGCCGCAACCTACGAGCAGTACTTC. This translates into CASSQLAATYEQYF.

The rearrangement links TRBV9 to TRBJ2-7; the match to TRBD1 covers 9 bases. This CDR3 contains 15 residues. Germline V lookup: CDR1 SGDLS, CDR2 YYNGEE. Germline trimming cut 0 bases from V and 1 base from J; bases unmatched to any gene: 2. In DNA, the CDR3 is TGTGCCAGCAGCGTAGAAGGGACAGGGTCCTACGAGCAGTACTTC. It translates to CASSVEGTGSYEQYF.

The chain recombines TRBV6-2 or TRBV6-3 with TRBJ1-5; D uncertain. CDR3 length equals 13 residues. V lost 2 bases, J lost 7 bases, and 9 bases lay in between. Germline assignment: CDR1 MNHEY and CDR2 SVGEGT. Here the CDR3 reads CASSYQRGQPQHF. CDR3 sequence (DNA): TGTGCCAGCAGTTACCAGCGTGGGCAGCCCCAGCATTTT.

This clone showed up just once. V and J are TRBV13 and TRBJ2-1, with 7 bases that match TRBD2. J lost 8 bases, V lost 0 bases, and 13 bases had no gene match. From germline, CDR1 is PRHDT and CDR2 FYEKMQ (reference sequence). CDR3 length: 17 amino acids. The CDR3 DNA is TGTGCCAGCAGCTTAGGGGCGTGGCCTAGCGGTCGGGATGAGCAGTTCTTC. This encodes CASSLGAWPSGRDEQFF.

The chain couples TRBV6-5 to TRBJ1-4; the D gene is possibly TRBD1 (6 bases). The CDR3 is 15 amino acids. Deletions cut 6 bases from V and 7 bases from J, with 18 bases between. The germline V gene encodes CDR1 MNHEY and CDR2 SVGAGI. The CDR3 DNA sequence: TGTGCCAGCAGGGGCAGGGGCACATTATCTGAAAAACTGTTTTTT. Translating it yields CASRGRGTLSEKLFF.

The V call is TRBV24-1, the J call TRBJ1-3; perhaps TRBD1 as D (5 bases). CDR1 KGHDR and CDR2 SFDVKD come from the germline V gene. This CDR3 comprises 14 residues. V dropped 4 bases and J dropped 8 bases, with 14 bases sitting between them. The CDR3 DNA sequence: TGTGCCACCAGTGAAAGGGGTACCGATCACACCATATATTTT. This translates into CATSERGTDHTIYF.

DNA of the CDR3: TGTGCCAGCAGTGAACGCAGGGTTGGCGCTGAAGCTTTCTTT. Translated, it gives CASSERRVGAEAFF. The chain employs TRBV2 and TRBJ1-1; D might be TRBD1 (5 bases). Germline loops: CDR1 SNHLY, CDR2 FYNNEI. The CDR3 has 14 amino acids. V gave up 2 bases and J gave up 6 bases, with 13 bases separating them.

The V and J genes are TRBV9 and TRBJ2-1, with D maybe TRBD2 (5 bases). The ends were cut back, 0 bases at V and 9 bases at J, with 7 bases in the middle. This CDR3 is built from 12 residues. Germline-derived CDR1 and CDR2 are SGDLS and YYNGEE. The CDR3, as DNA: TGTGCCAGCAGCGTAGGAGGGTTTGAGCAGTTCTTC. The encoded protein is CASSVGGFEQFF.

This chain joins TRBV9 and TRBJ2-2, with D uncertain. There are 15 residues in the CDR3. The V gene lost 0 bases and the J gene lost 4 bases, with 10 bases spanning the gap. In germline, CDR1 is SGDLS, CDR2 YYNGEE. This chain's CDR3 is CASSVEIGFTGELFF. CDR3 nucleotides: TGTGCCAGCAGCGTAGAGATCGGGTTCACCGGGGAGCTGTTTTTT. The full variable domain, its missing parts supplied by reference TRBV9 and TRBJ2-2, is DSGVTQTPKHLITATGQRVTLRCSPRSGDLSVYWYQQSLDQGLQFLIQYYNGEERAKGNILERFSAQQFPDLHSELNLSSLELGDSALYFCASSVEIGFTGELFFGEGSRLTVL.

This clone showed up just a few times. The chain links TRBV28 to TRBJ1-3; no reliable D call. CDR1 is MDHEN, CDR2 SYDVKM, per germline. V shed 6 bases and J shed 0 bases, with 24 bases lying between them. CDR3 length: 19 amino acids. CDR3 in DNA: TGTGCCAGCAGCAAAGGAGTCAGTACTCCCAATTACTCTGGAAACACCATATATTTT. The encoded protein is CASSKGVSTPNYSGNTIYF.

This chain uses TRBV11-2 with TRBJ1-1; 9 nucleotides match TRBD1. Trimming removed 4 bases from V and 3 bases from J; junction bases left unmatched: 3. The CDR3 is made up of 14 amino acids. Looked up from germline, CDR1 is SGHAT and CDR2 is FQNNGV. CDR3 sequence: CASSSGQGHTEAFF. For the CDR3, the DNA is TGTGCCAGCAGCTCCGGACAGGGGCACACTGAAGCTTTCTTT.

The chain employs TRBV7-3 and TRBJ2-2, with D maybe TRBD2 (5 bases). Trimming removed 2 bases from V and 6 bases from J, with 7 bases in between. The CDR3 totals 13 residues. In germline, CDR1 is SGHTA, CDR2 FQGTGA. The CDR3 here is CASSLPGSGELFF. The DNA of the CDR3 is TGTGCCAGCAGCTTACCGGGGTCCGGGGAGCTGTTTTTT.

In the case of this clone: In the same sample, other DNA sequences code for this CDR3. The genes are TRBV5-1 and TRBJ1-2; TRBD1 matches 8 bases. The CDR3 covers 14 residues. V lost 1 base and J lost 6; bases outside the gene matches: 5. CDR1 is SGHRS, CDR2 YFSETQ, per germline. The CDR3 sequence: CASSLLQGEDGYTF. The CDR3 nucleotides read TGCGCCAGCAGCTTGCTACAGGGGGAGGATGGCTACACCTTC.

This clone was seen once. The chain carries TRBV5-1 and TRBJ1-1; 8 bases agree with TRBD1. The germline V gene has CDR1 SGHRS and CDR2 YFSETQ. V gave up 4 bases and J gave up 0 bases; unmatched junction bases: 5. The CDR3 totals 15 residues. In DNA, the CDR3 is TGCGCCAGCAGCGTGAGACAGGGGATGAACACTGAAGCTTTCTTT. Residues: CASSVRQGMNTEAFF.

The V call is TRBV7-8, the J call TRBJ2-3, with D perhaps TRBD1 (6 bases). V dropped 1 base and J dropped 2 bases, with 13 bases sitting between them. The CDR3 is 16 residues long. Germline lookup yields CDR1 SGHVS and CDR2 FQNEAQ. CDR3 region: CASSLESTGPTDTQYF. The CDR3 DNA sequence: TGTGCCAGCAGCTTAGAGTCGACAGGACCCACAGATACGCAGTATTTT.

The rearrangement joins TRBV19 to TRBJ1-1; no definite D call. The CDR3 runs to 14 residues. Germline V gives CDR1 LNHDA, CDR2 SQIVND (reference sequence). Trimming pared 5 bases from V and 0 bases from J, leaving 10 bases between. In DNA, the CDR3 is TGTGCCAGTAGTTCGCGGGTCCTGAACACTGAAGCTTTCTTT. It is translated as CASSSRVLNTEAFF.

This chain uses TRBV20-1 with TRBJ1-6; D is unresolved. V lost 3 bases and J lost 0, with 9 bases in between. The CDR3 is made up of 15 amino acids. CDR1 is DFQATT, CDR2 SNEGSKA, per germline (reference sequence). CDR3 coding DNA: TGCAGTGCTAGTATAGAGAGCTCCTATAATTCACCCCTCCACTTT. It codes for CSASIESSYNSPLHF.

CDR3 sequence reads: CASSMNFRGSVPQHF. The CDR3 DNA sequence: TGTGCCAGTAGTATGAACTTTCGGGGTTCGGTTCCCCAGCATTTT. This chain uses TRBV19 with TRBJ1-5, with no clear D. The CDR3 extends over 15 amino acids. The V gene lost 3 bases and the J gene lost 10 bases, with 19 bases spanning the gap. Germline V gene sequence: CDR1 LNHDA, CDR2 SQIVND (reference sequence). The full variable domain, with the rest looked up from reference TRBV19 and TRBJ1-5, is DGGITQSPKYLFRKEGQNVTLSCEQNLNHDAMYWYRQDPGQGLRLIYYSQIVNDFQKGDIAEGYSVSREKKESFPLTVTSAQKNPTAFYLCASSMNFRGSVPQHFGDGTRLSIL.

The chain is built from TRBV10-3 and TRBJ2-5, with TRBD2 as a possible D gene (6 bases). CDR3 length: 13 residues. From germline, CDR1 is ENHRY and CDR2 SYGVKD. Trimming cost V 7 bases and J 3 bases, with 12 bases left between them. The CDR3 region has the DNA TGTGCCATCACCTCGGGAGTAAAAGAGACCCAGTACTTC. Translating it yields CAITSGVKETQYF.

The V gene is TRBV28, the J gene TRBJ1-2; 8 bases line up with TRBD1. The germline gives CDR1 MDHEN, CDR2 SYDVKM. The V segment lost 5 bases and the J segment 1 base; nucleotides outside the gene matches: 3. The CDR3 totals 14 residues. CDR3: CASSPGQGNYGYTF. In DNA, the CDR3 is TGTGCCAGCAGTCCCGGACAGGGTAACTATGGCTACACCTTC.

This clone was observed once. This chain connects TRBV5-1 to TRBJ2-1; 11 positions match TRBD2. CDR3 length: 14 amino acids. J was trimmed by 16 bases and V by 2 bases; bases with no gene match: 11. Germline V gene sequence: CDR1 SGHRS, CDR2 YFSETQ. DNA of the CDR3: TGCGCCAGCAGCTTCGAATCTAGCGGGGGGCCGGTATTCTTC. This sequence encodes CASSFESSGGPVFF.

The J gene is TRBJ1-2, the V gene TRBV19; 8 nucleotides line up with TRBD1. The CDR3 loop spans 14 amino acids. Germline V CDR1 and CDR2: LNHDA, SQIVND (reference sequence). With V trimmed by 1 base and J by 6 bases, 4 bases remained unmatched. CDR3 bases: TGTGCCAGTAGTATAGGCAGGGGGCCAGATGGCTACACCTTC. Residues: CASSIGRGPDGYTF.

This chain connects TRBV9 to TRBJ1-1; 12 nucleotides agree with TRBD1. In germline, CDR1 is SGDLS, CDR2 YYNGEE. Germline trimming cut 3 bases from V and 0 bases from J; bases unmatched to any gene: 9. This CDR3 is built from 18 residues. This chain's CDR3 is CASSAGPGQGAVNTEAFF. The CDR3 coding sequence is TGTGCCAGCAGCGCGGGACCGGGACAGGGGGCCGTGAACACTGAAGCTTTCTTT.

In nucleotides, the CDR3 is TGTGCCAGTAGTTTATCCGGGACATCTGATTATGGCTACACCTTC. Its protein product is CASSLSGTSDYGYTF. V usage is TRBV19 and J usage is TRBJ1-2; D possibly corresponds to TRBD1 (6 bases). This CDR3 has 15 residues. V lost 5 bases and J 5 bases, leaving 18 bases between the germline ends. Germline V gene sequence: CDR1 LNHDA, CDR2 SQIVND (reference sequence).